Following are 30 T cell receptor beta chains from one sample sequenced in a study of lymphopenia after photon versus proton radiotherapy. This table comes from immunoSEQ multiplex PCR, and its TCRdb copy is limited to in-frame clones, with some not included. The data show 77,000 or so clones, more than 70% seen once. This sample comprised peripheral blood, obtained from a patient treated with proton-based radiotherapy. These receptor sequences come from a man aged 55 to 70 with pancreatic cancer.

This rearrangement joins TRBV14 to TRBJ2-1; D not resolved. This CDR3 is 13 amino acids long. CDR1 is SGHDN, CDR2 FVKESK, per germline. V gave up 4 bases and J gave up 10 bases, with 14 bases separating them. This CDR3 is CASSPHSFGEQFF. CDR3 DNA sequence: TGTGCCAGCAGCCCCCACTCGTTCGGGGAGCAGTTCTTC. Complete variable domain (other parts from reference TRBV14 and TRBJ2-1): EAGVTQFPSHSVIEKGQTVTLRCDPISGHDNLYWYRRVMGKEIKFLLHFVKESKQDESGMPNNRFLAERTGGTYSTLKVQPAELEDSGVYFCASSPHSFGEQFFGPGTRLTVL.

This rearrangement joins TRBV18 to TRBJ2-7, with 10 positions matching TRBD1. J lost 5 bases, V lost 3 bases, and 7 bases had no gene match. Germline V gene sequence: CDR1 KGHSH, CDR2 LQKENI. The CDR3 has 15 residues. CDR3 nucleotide sequence: TGTGCCAGCTCACCTCAGCTGACAGGGGGCCACGAGCAGTACTTC. Encoded protein: CASSPQLTGGHEQYF.

DNA of the CDR3: TGTGCCTGGAGTCCCGGGGGCATTCGGCGGCATTTT. Its translation is CAWSPGGIRRHF. V gene TRBV30 combines with J gene TRBJ1-5; a weak D match, TRBD1 (6 bases). Germline V gene data show CDR1 as GTSNPN and CDR2 as SVGIG (reference sequence). V was clipped by 2 bases and J by 15 bases, with 17 bases between them. The CDR3 spans 12 residues.

This clone occurred once. This chain links TRBV7-6 with TRBJ2-7; no clear D. Germline assignment: CDR1 SGHVS and CDR2 FNYEAQ. This CDR3 has 14 amino acids. Trimming took 0 bases from V and 0 from J, leaving 6 bases between them. For the CDR3, the DNA is TGTGCCAGCAGCTTAGCGGGCACCTCCTACGAGCAGTACTTC. Translation gives CASSLAGTSYEQYF.

The V call is TRBV30, the J call TRBJ1-1; no firm D call. The ends were cut back, 6 bases at V and 7 bases at J, with 12 bases in the middle. The CDR3 is 11 amino acids. CDR1 GTSNPN and CDR2 SVGIG come from the germline V gene (reference sequence). The CDR3 spells CACTIWSEAFF. Written as DNA, the CDR3 is TGTGCCTGCACGATTTGGAGTGAAGCTTTCTTT.

The chain couples TRBV6-6 to TRBJ1-4; TRBD1 agrees at 10 bases. The V segment lost 6 bases and the J segment 9 bases; nucleotides outside the gene matches: 7. This CDR3 contains 14 residues. The germline gives CDR1 MNHNY, CDR2 SVGAGI (reference sequence). CDR3 loop: CASRQGQGPQKLFF. CDR3 in DNA: TGTGCCAGCAGACAGGGACAGGGGCCGCAAAAACTGTTTTTT.

A single count supports this clone. The chain carries TRBV6-5 and TRBJ2-7; D is possibly TRBD1 (6 bases). V was clipped by 1 base and J by 4 bases, with 11 bases between them. The CDR3 contains 14 residues. The germline V gene encodes CDR1 MNHEY and CDR2 SVGAGI. This CDR3 reads CASSYLKQGYEQYF. Here the CDR3 DNA reads TGTGCCAGCAGTTACTTAAAGCAGGGGTACGAGCAGTACTTC.

J is TRBJ1-5 and V is TRBV7-2, with D unresolved. Germline V gene data show CDR1 as SGHTA and CDR2 as FQGNSA. The CDR3 has 14 residues. The V and J ends lost 1 base and 4 bases respectively, with 8 bases between them. The CDR3 sequence is CASSLGTLNQPQHF. CDR3 nucleotide sequence: TGTGCCAGCAGCTTAGGGACCCTTAATCAGCCCCAGCATTTT.

CDR3 DNA sequence: TGTGCCAGCAGCTTAGGTCCGGGGGTCAACTCCTACGAGCAGTACTTC. As protein: CASSLGPGVNSYEQYF. The chain uses TRBV7-2 and TRBJ2-7; D is perhaps TRBD2 (6 bases). The CDR3 runs 16 residues. Germline-derived CDR1 and CDR2 are SGHTA and FQGNSA. Trimming stripped 1 base from V and 0 bases from J, with 13 bases between.

This clone was counted only a few times. The same CDR3 arises from other DNA sequences in this sample as well. The chain combines TRBV28 with TRBJ2-7; D possibly corresponds to TRBD2 (5 bases). Germline loops: CDR1 MDHEN, CDR2 SYDVKM. The CDR3 has 13 amino acids. Trimming pared 8 bases from V and 4 bases from J, leaving 15 bases between. The CDR3 bases are TGTGCCAGCCGCCGTGGGAGTGGGTACGAGCAGTACTTC. It yields the protein CASRRGSGYEQYF.

The chain combines TRBV7-9 with TRBJ2-3; 8 bases agree with TRBD1. Germline CDR1 and CDR2: SEHNR and FQNEAQ (reference sequence). CDR3 length equals 18 residues. Germline trimming cut 4 bases from V and 3 bases from J; bases unmatched to any gene: 15. CDR3 amino acids: CASSSRVSTGGRTDTQYF. Here the CDR3 DNA reads TGTGCCAGCAGCTCGCGAGTATCCACAGGGGGAAGGACAGATACGCAGTATTTT.

This chain uses TRBV4-1 with TRBJ1-4; D not certain. In germline, CDR1 is MGHRA, CDR2 YSYEKL. V dropped 1 base and J dropped 5 bases, with 8 bases sitting between them. The length of the CDR3 is 14 residues. The CDR3 DNA is TGCGCCAGCAGCCAAGTCGGTCGCAATGAAAAACTGTTTTTT. Translation gives CASSQVGRNEKLFF.

CDR3: CASSQLTGVSYEQYF. In nucleotides, the CDR3 is TGTGCCAGCAGCCAACTAACAGGGGTCTCCTACGAGCAGTACTTC. V usage is TRBV4-2 and J usage is TRBJ2-7; 7 bases agree with TRBD1. Germline values: CDR1 LGHNA, CDR2 YNFKEQ. CDR3 length: 15 amino acids. The V gene end was trimmed by 2 bases and the J gene end by 0 bases; junction bases not matched to a gene: 4.

This chain joins TRBV5-1 and TRBJ2-5, with 16 nucleotides matching TRBD2. The end of the DNA is better explained by TRBJ2-7, so the J call may be wrong. The CDR3 covers 17 residues. Looked up from germline, CDR1 is SGHRS and CDR2 is YFSETQ. CDR3 in DNA: TGCGCCAGCAGTAAAACCGGGACTAGCGGGAGGGGAAACGAGCAGTACTTC. This sequence encodes CASSKTGTSGRGNEQYF.

The CDR3 protein is CASSYDTGSYEQYF. The CDR3 DNA reads as TGTGCCAGCAGTTACGATACGGGCTCCTACGAGCAGTACTTC. The chain links TRBV6-5 to TRBJ2-7; D is unresolved. The germline V gene encodes CDR1 MNHEY and CDR2 SVGAGI. V was trimmed by 2 bases and J by 0 bases, leaving 8 bases between them. The CDR3 spans 14 residues.

The CDR3 nucleotides read TGCGCCAGCAGTCAATCTCAGCGGACAGACCTCTCCGAGCAGTACTTC. This encodes CASSQSQRTDLSEQYF. The chain is built from TRBV23-1 and TRBJ2-7; D is perhaps TRBD1 (6 bases). TRBV23-1 falls under the ORF class, with uncertain function. The length of the CDR3 is 16 residues. V was trimmed by 0 bases and J by 6 bases, leaving 18 bases between them.

This clone showed up just once. This chain links TRBV28 with TRBJ1-5, with 7 bases lining up with TRBD1. This CDR3 spans 16 amino acids. From germline, CDR1 is MDHEN and CDR2 SYDVKM. V shed 0 bases and J 6 bases; nucleotides not matched to a gene: 8. Here the CDR3 DNA reads TGTGCCAGCAGTTTATGGGGTAGGGGGCAGCGTCAGCCCCAGCATTTT. This gives the protein CASSLWGRGQRQPQHF.

In its sample, this clone was seen once. This rearrangement joins TRBV28 to TRBJ2-7; D may be TRBD1 or TRBD2 (6 bases each). CDR3 length equals 15 residues. V lost 2 bases and J 5 bases, leaving 16 bases between the germline ends. CDR1 MDHEN and CDR2 SYDVKM come from the germline V gene. This CDR3 reads CASSLRGVTEDEQYF. CDR3 in DNA: TGTGCCAGCAGTTTAAGGGGGGTGACCGAAGACGAGCAGTACTTC.

The rearrangement uses TRBV9 and TRBJ1-3; D remains unclear. Between the trimmed V and J ends, which lost 0 bases and 4 bases, there was a span of 20 bases. The CDR3 spans 18 residues. CDR1 SGDLS and CDR2 YYNGEE come from the germline V gene. CDR3 nucleotides: TGTGCCAGCAGCGTAGACCCTCTCTGGACGATGGGCGGAAACACCATATATTTT. It codes for CASSVDPLWTMGGNTIYF.

DNA for the CDR3: TGTGCCAGCTCACCGCAGAGCCTAAAACAGTACTTC. Protein sequence: CASSPQSLKQYF. The chain carries TRBV18 and TRBJ2-4; D gene uncertain. Germline CDR1 KGHSH, CDR2 LQKENI. The CDR3 totals 12 residues. V lost 3 bases and J lost 13, with 13 bases in between.

V usage is TRBV27 and J usage is TRBJ2-1, with 11 bases matching TRBD2. Trimming took 5 bases from V and 0 from J; bases not matched to a gene: 0. The CDR3 covers 15 residues. Germline lookup yields CDR1 MNHEY and CDR2 SMNVEV (reference sequence). DNA for the CDR3: TGTGCCAGCAGTACTAGCGGGAGCTCCTACAATGAGCAGTTCTTC. Encoded protein: CASSTSGSSYNEQFF.

The genes are TRBV11-2 and TRBJ2-1; no reliable D call. CDR1 SGHAT and CDR2 FQNNGV come from the germline V gene. V was shortened by 8 bases and J by 0 bases, with 11 bases between the two germline ends. CDR3 length: 14 amino acids. The CDR3 DNA reads TGTGCCAGCGGACCCGAAAGCTCCTACAATGAGCAGTTCTTC. This sequence encodes CASGPESSYNEQFF.

The table lists this clone with a few counts. The V call is TRBV2, the J call TRBJ2-7; no clear D gene. The CDR3 is made up of 14 amino acids. V was shortened by 7 bases and J by 3 bases, with 16 bases between the two germline ends. In germline, CDR1 is SNHLY, CDR2 FYNNEI. The CDR3 is CASTADPPGYEQYF. CDR3 sequence (DNA): TGTGCCAGCACAGCCGACCCCCCGGGCTACGAGCAGTACTTC.

The gene calls are TRBV15 and TRBJ2-7; D is ambiguous. Trimming took 3 bases from V and 0 from J, leaving 9 bases between them. Germline assignment: CDR1 LNHNV and CDR2 YYDKDF (reference sequence). This CDR3 spans 14 amino acids. The CDR3, as DNA: TGTGCCACCAGCAGCGGGCCACACTCCTACGAGCAGTACTTC. Translated, it gives CATSSGPHSYEQYF.

This rearrangement joins TRBV7-2 to TRBJ1-5, with TRBD1 matching 7 bases. The CDR3 is 16 residues long. The trim removed 2 bases at V and 5 bases at J, leaving 9 bases unmatched. The V gene's germline CDR1 is SGHTA and CDR2 FQGNSA. CDR3 sequence: CASSLYLGRGHQPQHF. The CDR3 bases are TGTGCCAGCAGCTTATATCTGGGGAGGGGGCATCAGCCCCAGCATTTT. The full variable domain, rest sourced from reference TRBV7-2 and TRBJ1-5, is GAGVSQSPSNKVTEKGKDVELRCDPISGHTALYWYRQSLGQGLEFLIYFQGNSAPDKSGLPSDRFSAERTGGSVSTLTIQRTQQEDSAVYLCASSLYLGRGHQPQHFGDGTRLSIL.

The chain joins TRBV11-2 to TRBJ1-5; a weak D match, TRBD1 (5 bases). V shed 1 base and J shed 1 base, with 11 bases lying between them. Per the germline V gene, CDR1 is SGHAT and CDR2 is FQNNGV. This CDR3 has 16 amino acids. Here the CDR3 DNA reads TGTGCCAGCAGCTTAGGGGGCCTAGGCAGCAATCAGCCCCAGCATTTT. As protein: CASSLGGLGSNQPQHF. Full variable domain (rest looked up from reference TRBV11-2 and TRBJ1-5): EAGVAQSPRYKIIEKRQSVAFWCNPISGHATLYWYQQILGQGPKLLIQFQNNGVVDDSQLPKDRFSAERLKGVDSTLKIQPAKLEDSAVYLCASSLGGLGSNQPQHFGDGTRLSIL.

This clone was found a few times. The rearrangement joins TRBV29-1 to TRBJ2-1; 12 nucleotides align to TRBD2. The CDR3 covers 14 residues. Germline V gives CDR1 SQVTM, CDR2 ANQGSEA. V lost 2 bases to trimming and J lost 4 bases; unmatched junction nucleotides: 0. The CDR3 DNA follows: TGCAGCGTTGAACTAGCGGGAGGGTACAATGAGCAGTTCTTC. Translated, it gives CSVELAGGYNEQFF.

The V call is TRBV18, the J call TRBJ1-4; possible D gene TRBD1, 6 bases. The V end lost 2 bases, the J end lost 4 bases, and 11 bases lay between the germline ends. There are 15 residues in the CDR3. The germline CDR1 and CDR2 sequences are KGHSH and LQKENI. The CDR3 bases are TGTGCCAGCTCACCAAGACAGGCCCTTAATGAAAAACTGTTTTTT. It is translated as CASSPRQALNEKLFF.

V usage is TRBV28 and J usage is TRBJ1-2, with 7 bases identical to TRBD1. The germline gives CDR1 MDHEN, CDR2 SYDVKM. V was clipped by 8 bases and J by 7 bases; unmatched bases: 13. The CDR3 consists of 14 residues. In nucleotides, the CDR3 is TGTGCCAGCCGAGAGACAGGGATGTTGGTTGGCTACACCTTC. This gives the protein CASRETGMLVGYTF.

The V gene is TRBV21-1, the J gene TRBJ2-7; no check of the table's D call, TRBD2, against the DNA was made. TRBV21-1 is a documented pseudogene. The CDR3 has 16 amino acids. The DNA of the CDR3 is TGTGCCAGCAGCAAAGATGCGCTAGCGGGAACGGGCGAGCAGTACTTC. It specifies CASSKDALAGTGEQYF.